This T cell receptor beta chain originates from a study of blood T cell repertoires in COVID-19. Overall study: COVID-19 samples, acute and convalescent, were from the United States, Italy and Spain.

Using immunoSEQ multiplex PCR, the repertoire was profiled, and TCRdb retains in-frame clones only, with some absent. The sample consists of approximately 46,000 clones, about 89% of them appearing once. Germline CDR1 reads SSHAT; CDR2 reads FNYEAQ (reference sequence). This CDR3 is 13 amino acids long. Trimming removed 5 bases at V and 3 bases at J, with 11 bases between. The rearrangement links TRBV7-7 to TRBJ2-7, with D perhaps TRBD2 (5 bases). The receptor's source is a man in his 60s with active or convalescent COVID-19. What was sequenced was peripheral blood. The CDR3 is CASSDGIDYEQYF. The CDR3 DNA follows: TGTGCCAGCAGCGACGGGATAGACTACGAGCAGTACTTC.